The next 4 T cell receptor beta chains were all read from a single sample in a study of blood T cell repertoires in COVID-19. Repertoires were generated with immunoSEQ multiplex PCR, while TCRdb's copy carries only in-frame clones and drops some. The table lists around 300,000 clones, 89% of them singletons. The sequenced sample consisted of PBMCs or T cells enriched from blood (not recorded which). The receptor source for this set is a woman aged 60-70 years who had recovered from COVID-19.

J is TRBJ2-3 and V is TRBV5-1, with 11 nucleotides matching TRBD2. The CDR3 loop spans 16 amino acids. Trimming cost V 5 bases and J 0 bases; bases outside gene matches: 5. Germline V gives CDR1 SGHRS, CDR2 YFSETQ. The CDR3 is CASRPTSGASTDTQYF. The DNA of the CDR3 is TGCGCCAGCAGGCCGACTAGCGGGGCTAGCACAGATACGCAGTATTTT.

This chain uses TRBV7-3 with TRBJ1-2, with unresolved D. The length of the CDR3 is 15 residues. The V end lost 1 base, the J end lost 4 bases, and 13 bases lay between the germline ends. CDR1 and CDR2 from the germline V gene are SGHTA and FQGTGA. The DNA of the CDR3 is TGTGCCAGCAGCTTAAAACTCCTAGTCTCCTATGGCTACACCTTC. This sequence encodes CASSLKLLVSYGYTF. The full variable domain, rest sourced from reference TRBV7-3 and TRBJ1-2, is GAGVSQTPSNKVTEKGKYVELRCDPISGHTALYWYRQSLGQGPEFLIYFQGTGAADDSGLPNDRFFAVRPEGSVSTLKIQRTERGDSAVYLCASSLKLLVSYGYTFGSGTRLTVV.

The rearrangement links TRBV9 to TRBJ2-1; possible D gene TRBD1, 5 bases. V shed 0 bases and J shed 1 base, with 11 bases lying between them. Per germline, CDR1 SGDLS and CDR2 YYNGEE. This CDR3 is built from 16 residues. In DNA form, the CDR3 reads TGTGCCAGCAGCGTAGGGTGGGGCGATTCCTACAATGAGCAGTTCTTC. Its translation is CASSVGWGDSYNEQFF.

The V call is TRBV9, the J call TRBJ2-6; 9 bases fit TRBD1. Germline loops: CDR1 SGDLS, CDR2 YYNGEE. Trimming at V came to 4 bases and at J to 2 bases, leaving 1 base not matched to a gene. The CDR3 is 15 amino acids. The CDR3 region has the DNA TGTGCCAGCAGCAGACAGGGGGCTGGGGCCAACGTCCTGACTTTC. Translating gives CASSRQGAGANVLTF.